Below are 8 T cell receptor beta chains sequenced from a single sample in a study of OX40 agonist ivuxolimab in advanced cancers. Data came from immunoSEQ multiplex PCR; TCRdb stores just in-frame clones and leaves some out. In the table there are 90,000 to 100,000 clones, around 85% of which are singletons. Source: CD4+ or CD8+ T cells sorted from blood, taken in a trial of the OX40 agonist ivuxolimab. These receptors originate from an adult with an advanced solid tumor such as melanoma, head and neck, liver or kidney cancer.

The V gene is TRBV30, the J gene TRBJ1-3; D not certain. V was pared by 3 bases and J by 0 bases, with 6 bases between. The CDR3 is 13 amino acids. CDR1 and CDR2 from the germline V gene are GTSNPN and SVGIG (reference sequence). The CDR3 reads CAWRQTSGNTIYF. In DNA, the CDR3 is TGTGCCTGGAGACAGACCTCTGGAAACACCATATATTTT. Supplemented by reference TRBV30 and TRBJ1-3, the full variable domain reads SQTIHQWPATLVQPVGSPLSLECTVEGTSNPNLYWYRQAAGRGLQLLFYSVGIGQISSEVPQNLSASRPQDRQFILSSKKLLLSDSGFYLCAWRQTSGNTIYFGEGSWLTVV.

The J gene is TRBJ2-2, the V gene TRBV6-5, with D perhaps matching TRBD1 (6 bases). The CDR3 is 12 residues long. Trimming left V 9 bases short and J 6 bases short, with 11 bases between. CDR1 is MNHEY, CDR2 SVGAGI, per germline. The CDR3: CASGRGAGELFF. DNA for the CDR3: TGTGCCAGTGGCAGGGGAGCCGGGGAGCTGTTTTTT.

The rearrangement links TRBV14 to TRBJ2-7; perhaps TRBD2 as D (6 bases). The germline V and J ends were trimmed by 0 bases and 2 bases, with 11 bases remaining between them. CDR1 and CDR2 (germline): SGHDN, FVKESK. This CDR3 spans 15 amino acids. The CDR3 coding sequence is TGTGCCAGCAGCCAAGACCCCCTAGCGCCCTACGAGCAGTACTTC. The encoded protein is CASSQDPLAPYEQYF.

V is TRBV29-1 and J is TRBJ1-1; D is uncertain. Trimming cost V 4 bases and J 2 bases, with 5 bases left between them. Germline V gene sequence: CDR1 SQVTM, CDR2 ANQGSEA. CDR3 size: 11 residues. The CDR3 region has the DNA TGCAGCGTTGCGACTAACACTGAAGCTTTCTTT. It is translated as CSVATNTEAFF.

The V call is TRBV12-5, the J call TRBJ1-4; D is perhaps TRBD1 (6 bases). Per germline, CDR1 LGHNT and CDR2 FRNRAP. Trimming pared 2 bases from V and 4 bases from J, leaving 20 bases between. The CDR3 has 18 amino acids. CDR3 sequence reads: CASGLPEQGKLGNEKLFF. The CDR3 DNA reads TGTGCTAGTGGTTTGCCTGAACAGGGAAAGTTAGGTAATGAAAAACTGTTTTTT.

The CDR3 DNA reads TGTGCCAGCAGTTCTTCCGGGTGGCGCAATCAGCCCCAGCATTTT. It specifies CASSSSGWRNQPQHF. The chain has TRBV27 and TRBJ1-5; D not certain. CDR1 is MNHEY and CDR2 is SMNVEV in the germline V gene (reference sequence). Trimming stripped 4 bases from V and 2 bases from J, with 12 bases between. The CDR3 has 15 residues.

The rearrangement links TRBV28 to TRBJ2-7, with TRBD2 identical over 7 bases. There are 15 residues in the CDR3. Trimming took 6 bases from V and 0 from J; bases not matched to a gene: 8. Germline CDR1 reads MDHEN; CDR2 reads SYDVKM. This CDR3 reads CASSPKRDHSYEQYF. CDR3 sequence (DNA): TGTGCCAGCAGCCCGAAGCGGGACCACTCCTACGAGCAGTACTTC.

This sequence joins TRBV1 and TRBJ2-3; no DNA check was done on the table's D call, TRBD2. TRBV1 is termed a pseudogene. This CDR3 is built from 22 residues. The CDR3 spells CTSSPINRGSSGRVQGSDTQYF. DNA for the CDR3: TGCACCAGCAGCCCAATCAACAGGGGATCTAGCGGGAGGGTGCAAGGCTCAGATACGCAGTATTTT.